This T cell receptor beta chain emerged from a study of early T cells in non-severe SARS-CoV-2 infection. From germline, CDR1 is SGHRS and CDR2 YFSETQ. The CDR3 has 17 amino acids. The V end lost 0 bases, the J end lost 0 bases, and 14 bases lay between the germline ends. This clonotype was counted ten times or more. A single record per CDR3 protein comes from TCRdb applying MiXCR to the 5' RACE reads. The sample carries around 82,000 distinct CDR3 sequences, over 9.5% recorded once. The rearrangement links TRBV5-1 to TRBJ2-3, with D unresolved. The origin of this receptor is an adult who was a healthcare worker with PCR-confirmed SARS-CoV-2 infection or an uninfected control (not recorded which). Sequenced material: whole blood. The CDR3 DNA reads TGCGCCAGCAGCTTGGGTAGGCGGAAGAGCAGCACAGATACGCAGTATTTT. Its translation: CASSLGRRKSSTDTQYF.